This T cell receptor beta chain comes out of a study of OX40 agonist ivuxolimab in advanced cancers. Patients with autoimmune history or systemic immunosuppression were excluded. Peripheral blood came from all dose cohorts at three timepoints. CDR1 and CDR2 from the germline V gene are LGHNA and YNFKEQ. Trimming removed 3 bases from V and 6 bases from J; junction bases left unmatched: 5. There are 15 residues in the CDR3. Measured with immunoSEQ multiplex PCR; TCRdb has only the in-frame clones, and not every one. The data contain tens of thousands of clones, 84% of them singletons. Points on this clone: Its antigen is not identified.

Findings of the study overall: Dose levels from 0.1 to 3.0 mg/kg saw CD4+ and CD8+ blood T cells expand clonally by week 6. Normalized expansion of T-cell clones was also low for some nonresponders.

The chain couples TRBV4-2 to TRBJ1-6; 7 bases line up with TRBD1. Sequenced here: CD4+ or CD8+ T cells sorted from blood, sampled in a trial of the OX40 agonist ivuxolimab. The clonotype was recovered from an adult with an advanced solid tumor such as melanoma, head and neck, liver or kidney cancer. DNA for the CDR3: TGTGCCAGCAGCCAGTCCGGGACAGCTAATTCACCCCTCCACTTT. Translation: CASSQSGTANSPLHF.